A single sample gave rise to the 6 T cell receptor beta chains below, sequenced in a study of response to subunit inactivated influenza vaccine. TCRdb analysed the RT-PCR reads with MiXCR anew, one entry per CDR3 protein. The table has 550,000 to 800,000 distinct CDR3 sequences, more than 11% seen once. The specimen comprised PBMCs from blood, sampled approximately 15 days before vaccination. The receptors originated from a man aged 45-65 years who received an inactivated influenza vaccine.

The sample holds a few counts of this clonotype. This chain uses TRBV27 with TRBJ2-7; unclear D gene. The V gene lost 1 base and the J gene lost 2 bases, with 9 bases spanning the gap. The CDR3 consists of 14 residues. In germline, CDR1 is MNHEY, CDR2 SMNVEV (reference sequence). CDR3 bases: TGTGCCAGCAGTTTATTGGCAGCTGCCTACGAGCAGTACTTC. As protein: CASSLLAAAYEQYF.

J is TRBJ2-7 and V is TRBV20-1, with D perhaps TRBD2 (6 bases). Germline-derived CDR1 and CDR2 are DFQATT and SNEGSKA (reference sequence). The CDR3 covers 13 residues. V lost 5 bases and J 5 bases, leaving 16 bases between the germline ends. In DNA, the CDR3 is TGCAGTGCTCCGGGGGATGTCCCCCACGAGCAGTACTTC. Translating gives CSAPGDVPHEQYF.

This clonotype was recorded a few times. The gene calls are TRBV14 and TRBJ1-1; D unresolved. Trimming removed 3 bases from V and 5 bases from J, with 4 bases in between. Germline CDR1 and CDR2: SGHDN and FVKESK. This CDR3 has 11 amino acids. Here the CDR3 DNA reads TGTGCCAGCAGCCATAGAACTGAAGCTTTCTTT. Translating gives CASSHRTEAFF.

The genes are TRBV4-1 and TRBJ2-4; D is unresolved. Germline CDR1 MGHRA, CDR2 YSYEKL. CDR3 size: 13 residues. The V end was cut by 1 base, the J end by 11 bases, with 12 bases between. CDR3 in amino acids: CASSQGVQAFQYF. The CDR3 nucleotides read TGCGCCAGCAGCCAAGGGGTCCAGGCCTTTCAGTACTTC.

The rearrangement links TRBV7-9 to TRBJ2-5; 8 bases are shared with TRBD1. The CDR3 runs 16 residues. CDR1 is SEHNR, CDR2 FQNEAQ, per germline (reference sequence). With V trimmed by 5 bases and J by 7 bases, 15 bases remained unmatched. Written as DNA, the CDR3 is TGTGCCAGCAGCGAGCGAGGGACAGGCTTTTCGGTGACCCAGTACTTC. This translates into CASSERGTGFSVTQYF. The full variable domain, its missing parts supplied by reference TRBV7-9 and TRBJ2-5, is DTGVSQNPRHKITKRGQNVTFRCDPISEHNRLYWYRQTLGQGPEFLTYFQNEAQLEKSRLLSDRFSAERPKGSFSTLEIQRTEQGDSAMYLCASSERGTGFSVTQYFGPGTRLLVL.

This clonotype showed up just a few times. The rearrangement uses TRBV20-1 and TRBJ2-7; D not resolved. CDR1 is DFQATT, CDR2 SNEGSKA, per germline (reference sequence). V was cut by 1 base and J by 3 bases, with 10 bases left in between. CDR3 length: 13 residues. CDR3 DNA: TGCAGTGCTAGAGCCGGTCCTGTCTACGAGCAGTACTTC. Translation: CSARAGPVYEQYF.